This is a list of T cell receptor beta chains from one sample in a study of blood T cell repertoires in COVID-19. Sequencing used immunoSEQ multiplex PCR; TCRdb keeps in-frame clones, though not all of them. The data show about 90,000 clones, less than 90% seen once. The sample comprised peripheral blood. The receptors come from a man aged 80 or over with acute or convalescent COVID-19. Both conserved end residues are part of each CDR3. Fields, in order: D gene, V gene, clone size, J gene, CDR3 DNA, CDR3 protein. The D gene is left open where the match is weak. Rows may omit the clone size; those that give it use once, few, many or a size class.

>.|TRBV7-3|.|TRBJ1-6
TGTGCCAGCAGCTCCGACAGTAATTCACCCCTCCACTTT
CASSSDSNSPLHF
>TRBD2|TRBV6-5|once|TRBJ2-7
TGTGCCAGCAGTTCTACTAGCGGGAGGGCCCACGAGCAGTACTTC
CASSSTSGRAHEQYF
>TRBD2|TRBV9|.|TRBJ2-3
TGTGCCAGCAGCTCACACACGACTAGCGGGAGCGCAGATACGCAGTATTTT
CASSSHTTSGSADTQYF
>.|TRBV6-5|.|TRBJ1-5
TGTGCCAGCAGTCCCGACAGGAATCAGCCCCAGCATTTT
CASSPDRNQPQHF
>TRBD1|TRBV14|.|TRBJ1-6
TGTGCCAGCAGCCAAAGGACAGGGGGCTGGGATTCACCCCTCCACTTT
CASSQRTGGWDSPLHF
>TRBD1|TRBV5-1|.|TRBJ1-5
TGCGCCAGCACGGACAGGGACGACCAGCCCCAGCATTTT
CASTDRDDQPQHF
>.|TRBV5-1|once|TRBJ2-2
TGCGCCAGCACCCTTTTTAGCGGAGGGGAGCTGTTTTTT
CASTLFSGGELFF
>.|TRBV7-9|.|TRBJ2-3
TGTGCCAGCAGTTCTACAGATACGCAGTATTTT
CASSSTDTQYF
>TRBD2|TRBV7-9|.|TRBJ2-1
TGTGCCAGCAGCTTACAGGCTAGCGGGACAGACAATGAGCAGTTCTTC
CASSLQASGTDNEQFF
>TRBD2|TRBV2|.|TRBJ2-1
TGTGCCAGCAGTGTTACTAGCGGGAGGGCCCCCTTCTTC
CASSVTSGRAPFF
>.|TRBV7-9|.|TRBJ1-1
TGTGCCAGCTCGGCGGTGGGGAACACTGAAGCTTTCTTT
CASSAVGNTEAFF
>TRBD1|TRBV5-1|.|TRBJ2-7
TGCGCCAGCAGCCCGGGGGACAGGTGGTACGAGCAGTACTTC
CASSPGDRWYEQYF
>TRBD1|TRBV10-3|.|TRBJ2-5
TGTGCCATCAGTGAGTCGAGGGACAGTCGCCAAGAGACCCAGTACTTC
CAISESRDSRQETQYF
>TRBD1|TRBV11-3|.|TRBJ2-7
TGTGCCAGCAGCCCTGGACAGGGCTACGAGCAGTACTTC
CASSPGQGYEQYF
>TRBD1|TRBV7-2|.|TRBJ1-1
TGTGCCAGCAGCCGGGGACAGACGAACACTGAAGCTTTCTTT
CASSRGQTNTEAFF
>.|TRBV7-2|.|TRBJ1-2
TGTGCCAGCAGCTCCCAGACAGTCGCCTATGGCTACACCTTC
CASSSQTVAYGYTF
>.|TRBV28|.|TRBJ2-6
TGTGCCAGCAGTTTAATCGGGGCTGGGGCCAACGTCCTGACTTTC
CASSLIGAGANVLTF
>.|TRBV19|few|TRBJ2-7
TGTGCCAGTACTCCGACCTTGGGTAGAGGTGAGCAGTACTTC
CASTPTLGRGEQYF
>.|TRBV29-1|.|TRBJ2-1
TGCAGCGTGGCGGGACTCAACTCCTACAATGAGCAGTTCTTC
CSVAGLNSYNEQFF
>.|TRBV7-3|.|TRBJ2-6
TGTGCCAGCAGCCCCCGAGGCTCTGGGGCCAACGTCCTGACTTTC
CASSPRGSGANVLTF
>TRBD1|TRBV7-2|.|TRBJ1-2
TGTGCCAGCAGCTTAAGCGGCGGCAGGGGGAGAGGAAACTATGGCTACACCTTC
CASSLSGGRGRGNYGYTF
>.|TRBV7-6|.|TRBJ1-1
TGTGCCAGCAGCATCCGTACTGAAGCTTTCTTT
CASSIRTEAFF
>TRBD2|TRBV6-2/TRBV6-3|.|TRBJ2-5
TGTGCCAGCAGTCGGGTCTTAGCGGGAGTACCGGGAGAGACCCAGTACTTC
CASSRVLAGVPGETQYF
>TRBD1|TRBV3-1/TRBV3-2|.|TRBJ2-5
TGTGCCAGCAGCCAGAGGGGGCAGGGGGAGACCCAGTACTTC
CASSQRGQGETQYF
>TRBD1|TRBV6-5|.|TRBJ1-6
TGTGCCAGCAGGACAGGGGGCGGGGCCCTCCACTTT
CASRTGGGALHF
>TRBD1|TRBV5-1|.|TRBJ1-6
TGCGCCAGCAGCCGAACAGGGGTACCAACTTCACCCCTCCACTTT
CASSRTGVPTSPLHF
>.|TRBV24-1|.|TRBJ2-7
TGTGCCACCAGTGTCGAAAAGTACAGCTACGAGCAGTACTTC
CATSVEKYSYEQYF
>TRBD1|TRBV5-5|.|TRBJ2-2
TGTGCCAGCAGCTTGGACGTGGGACAGGGGGCGATAACCGGGGAGCTGTTTTTT
CASSLDVGQGAITGELFF
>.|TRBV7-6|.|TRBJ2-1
TGTGCCAGCAGCTTAGTACCCAGCGGCAGTTACAATGAGCAGTTCTTC
CASSLVPSGSYNEQFF
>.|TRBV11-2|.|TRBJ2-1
TGTGCCAGCAGCCCGAGGGGGACCACGGGTGAGCAGTTCTTC
CASSPRGTTGEQFF
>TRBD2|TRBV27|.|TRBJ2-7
TGTGCCAGCAGTTTTGCCCGGGGGGCCTACGAGCAGTACTTC
CASSFARGAYEQYF
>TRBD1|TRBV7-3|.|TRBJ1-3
TGTGCCAGCAGCTTACGGACAGGGTTAGGAAACACCATATATTTT
CASSLRTGLGNTIYF
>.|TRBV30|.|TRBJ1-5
TGTGCCTGGAGTACAGGGCTAGGTCAGCCCCAGCATTTT
CAWSTGLGQPQHF
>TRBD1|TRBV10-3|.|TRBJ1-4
TGTGCCATCAGTACCGGGACAGATAATGAAAAACTGTTTTTT
CAISTGTDNEKLFF
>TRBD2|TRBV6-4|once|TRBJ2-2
TGTGCCAGCAGTGACTTTAGAGGGAGGGTAGGGACCGGGGAGCTGTTTTTT
CASSDFRGRVGTGELFF
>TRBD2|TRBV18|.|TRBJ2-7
TGTGCCAGCTCTGCAGGGACTAGCGGGACATACGAGCAGTACTTC
CASSAGTSGTYEQYF
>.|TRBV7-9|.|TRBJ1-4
TGTGCCAGCAGCCTCGACAGTCATAATGAAAAACTGTTTTTT
CASSLDSHNEKLFF
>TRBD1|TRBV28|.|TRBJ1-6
TGTGCCAGCAGTAGGGGGCCCTATAATTCACCCCTCCACTTT
CASSRGPYNSPLHF
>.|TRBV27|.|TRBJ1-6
TGTGCCAGCAGTTTGGAGGTCAATAATTCACCCCTCCACTTT
CASSLEVNNSPLHF
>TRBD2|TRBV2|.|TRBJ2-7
TGTGCCAGCAGCGACCAACTCGTGGCGGGAGATCGGCGCGAGCAGTACTTC
CASSDQLVAGDRREQYF
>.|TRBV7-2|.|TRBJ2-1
TGTGCCAGCAGCTCCGCCCCTAGCGACTCCTACAATGAGCAGTTCTTC
CASSSAPSDSYNEQFF
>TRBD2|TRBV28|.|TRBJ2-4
TGTGCCAGCAGTACGTGGACTAGCGGAAAAAACATTCAGTACTTC
CASSTWTSGKNIQYF
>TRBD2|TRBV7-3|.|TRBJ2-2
TGTGCCAGCAGCAGAGGGACTAGCGGAACGAACACCGGGGAGCTGTTTTTT
CASSRGTSGTNTGELFF
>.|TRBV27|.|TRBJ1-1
TGTGCCAGCAGTTTTAGGGGTCTTCTGGGCACTGAAGCTTTCTTT
CASSFRGLLGTEAFF
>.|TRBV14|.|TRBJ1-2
TGTGCCAGCAGCCCGCCAGGGCTGAACTATGGCTACACCTTC
CASSPPGLNYGYTF
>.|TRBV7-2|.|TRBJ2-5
TGTGCCAGCAGCGTACCTGGGGCCCCCCAAGAGACCCAGTACTTC
CASSVPGAPQETQYF
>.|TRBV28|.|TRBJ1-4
TGTGCCAGCAGTTCCGGGGGACGGACCCTTGAAAAACTGTTTTTT
CASSSGGRTLEKLFF